One and the same sample provided the 29 T cell receptor beta chains below, sequenced in a study of T cell repertoires in cytomegalovirus infection. MiXCR, applied by TCRdb to the reads, yields one record per CDR3 protein. The data contain 80,000 to 90,000 distinct CDR3 sequences, approximately 43% of them singletons. For these TCRs, the target antigens are not known. The sample consisted of CD8+ T cells from cultured PBMCs, taken from culture after CMV antigen stimulation. These receptor sequences come from a human donor in good health (CMV status not recorded). Some clones in this sample may be carry-over from other donors' samples.

The V gene is TRBV2, the J gene TRBJ2-1; D might be TRBD1 (6 bases). The CDR3 has 13 residues. Germline CDR1 and CDR2: SNHLY and FYNNEI. V shed 9 bases and J shed 6 bases, with 15 bases lying between them. This CDR3 is CASIPLGGNEQFF. For the CDR3, the DNA is TGTGCCAGTATACCTTTAGGGGGCAATGAGCAGTTCTTC.

The J gene is TRBJ1-1, the V gene TRBV9, with D perhaps matching TRBD1 (5 bases). The CDR3 is made up of 14 amino acids. V was pared by 4 bases and J by 4 bases, with 14 bases between. The germline V gene encodes CDR1 SGDLS and CDR2 YYNGEE. In DNA, the CDR3 is TGTGCCAGCAGCCCGGGGGATAGAGGCACTGAAGCTTTCTTT. This translates into CASSPGDRGTEAFF.

The chain employs TRBV7-2 and TRBJ1-4, with 7 bases aligning to TRBD1. This CDR3 has 15 residues. CDR1 is SGHTA and CDR2 is FQGNSA in the germline V gene. Trimming cost V 5 bases and J 7 bases; bases outside gene matches: 10. The CDR3 DNA sequence: TGTGCCAGCAGCCAGACAGGGAAGTGGCGTGAAAAACTGTTTTTT. Translating gives CASSQTGKWREKLFF. The full variable domain, in which reference TRBV7-2 and TRBJ1-4 provide the parts outside the CDR3, is GAGVSQSPSNKVTEKGKDVELRCDPISGHTALYWYRQSLGQGLEFLIYFQGNSAPDKSGLPSDRFSAERTGGSVSTLTIQRTQQEDSAVYLCASSQTGKWREKLFFGSGTQLSVL.

The chain employs TRBV19 and TRBJ1-5, with TRBD1 as a possible D gene (5 bases). The V end was cut by 7 bases, the J end by 1 base, with 14 bases between. The CDR3 covers 15 residues. Germline CDR1 and CDR2: LNHDA and SQIVND (reference sequence). The DNA of the CDR3 is TGTGCCAGTATTACGGACAACGCGAGCAATCAGCCCCAGCATTTT. As protein: CASITDNASNQPQHF.

The V call is TRBV4-1, the J call TRBJ2-2, with D perhaps TRBD2 (5 bases). V gave up 4 bases and J gave up 0 bases, with 18 bases separating them. The V gene's germline CDR1 is MGHRA and CDR2 YSYEKL. This CDR3 comprises 18 residues. The CDR3 nucleotides read TGCGCCAGCAGCCCCCAACGGAGGCCGAGCGCGAACACCGGGGAGCTGTTTTTT. Translating gives CASSPQRRPSANTGELFF.

This clonotype occurred a few times. The V call is TRBV12-5, the J call TRBJ1-4; D call uncertain. Trimming removed 6 bases from V and 8 bases from J, with 10 bases in between. CDR1 and CDR2 from the germline V gene are LGHNT and FRNRAP. This CDR3 is 12 amino acids long. The chain's CDR3 is CASGLAREKLFF. The CDR3 DNA follows: TGTGCTAGTGGCCTGGCGCGGGAAAAACTGTTTTTT.

This chain joins TRBV7-3 and TRBJ2-3; 8 bases are shared with TRBD2. The J segment lost 4 bases and the V segment lost 5 bases, leaving 11 bases of the junction unmatched. Germline lookup yields CDR1 SGHTA and CDR2 FQGTGA. The CDR3 totals 16 residues. The CDR3 reads CASSPPPTGGPDTQYF. CDR3 bases: TGTGCCAGCAGCCCACCCCCCACGGGAGGGCCAGATACGCAGTATTTT.

This chain connects TRBV12-3 or TRBV12-4 to TRBJ1-2; a weak D match, TRBD1 (5 bases). V lost 6 bases and J 4 bases, leaving 12 bases between the germline ends. The CDR3 is 13 amino acids. The CDR3, as DNA: TGTGCCAGCAGCCCGGGACCGGTCTATGGCTACACCTTC. Protein product: CASSPGPVYGYTF.

This clonotype has just a few counts. This chain joins TRBV11-2 and TRBJ2-7; a possible D gene is TRBD1 (5 bases). Germline loops: CDR1 SGHAT, CDR2 FQNNGV. With 1 base removed from V and 2 bases from J, the gap between germline ends came to 15 bases. The CDR3 is 16 residues long. CDR3 nucleotides: TGTGCCAGCAGCTTAGCAGGACACTCCACAACCTACGAGCAGTACTTC. It translates to CASSLAGHSTTYEQYF. Looking up the rest from reference TRBV11-2 and TRBJ2-7 gives the full variable domain: EAGVAQSPRYKIIEKRQSVAFWCNPISGHATLYWYQQILGQGPKLLIQFQNNGVVDDSQLPKDRFSAERLKGVDSTLKIQPAKLEDSAVYLCASSLAGHSTTYEQYFGPGTRLTVT.

CDR3 sequence reads: CASSFFGLAVSYNEQFF. CDR3 nucleotide sequence: TGTGCCAGCAGCTTCTTCGGACTAGCGGTGTCCTACAATGAGCAGTTCTTC. The V and J genes are TRBV11-2 and TRBJ2-1; 10 bases match TRBD2. The CDR3 has 17 residues. With V trimmed by 3 bases and J by 1 base, 6 bases remained unmatched. Germline V gene data show CDR1 as SGHAT and CDR2 as FQNNGV.

The chain joins TRBV5-1 to TRBJ2-1, with 9 bases fitting TRBD2. The CDR3 length is 20 residues. The germline gives CDR1 SGHRS, CDR2 YFSETQ. Losses at the gene ends were 4 bases for V and 0 bases for J; bases not matched to a gene: 17. The CDR3 coding sequence is TGCGCCAGCAGCCTCACCGTCGATAATATAGCGGGAGCCTCCTACAATGAGCAGTTCTTC. It yields the protein CASSLTVDNIAGASYNEQFF. Looking up the rest from reference TRBV5-1 and TRBJ2-1 gives the full variable domain: KAGVTQTPRYLIKTRGQQVTLSCSPISGHRSVSWYQQTPGQGLQFLFEYFSETQRNKGNFPGRFSGRQFSNSRSEMNVSTLELGDSALYLCASSLTVDNIAGASYNEQFFGPGTRLTVL.

The table lists this clonotype with a count of one. The V call is TRBV7-9, the J call TRBJ2-5, with D unclear. The CDR3 totals 13 residues. Trimming shortened V by 7 bases and J by 4 bases, and 13 bases separated the two germline ends. Germline-derived CDR1 and CDR2 are SEHNR and FQNEAQ (reference sequence). CDR3 sequence (DNA): TGTGCCAGCACCCGATCCGAACTAGAGACCCAGTACTTC. Protein sequence: CASTRSELETQYF.

The chain recombines TRBV4-1 with TRBJ1-1, with D uncertain. The CDR3 is made up of 17 amino acids. The V gene lost 0 bases and the J gene lost 3 bases, with 17 bases spanning the gap. Per germline, CDR1 MGHRA and CDR2 YSYEKL. CDR3 DNA: TGCGCCAGCAGCCAAGACGTGGGCACTCGGGCTGACACTGAAGCTTTCTTT. Amino acid sequence: CASSQDVGTRADTEAFF.

The rearrangement uses TRBV4-1 and TRBJ1-5; D may be TRBD1 (5 bases). The V end was cut by 3 bases, the J end by 6 bases, with 9 bases between. CDR1 is MGHRA, CDR2 YSYEKL, per germline. CDR3 size: 13 residues. The DNA for the CDR3 is TGCGCCAGCAGCCAGATTAGGGGTCAGCCCCAGCATTTT. It is translated as CASSQIRGQPQHF.

In its sample, this clonotype was seen a few times. The chain employs TRBV7-2 and TRBJ2-3, with D perhaps TRBD1 (7 bases). In germline, CDR1 is SGHTA, CDR2 FQGNSA. V shed 1 base and J shed 8 bases, with 13 bases lying between them. The CDR3 spans 14 residues. The DNA for the CDR3 is TGTGCCAGCAGCTTAGGGAGGGGGCGGGGTACGCAGTATTTT. It yields the protein CASSLGRGRGTQYF.

V gene TRBV4-1 combines with J gene TRBJ1-2, with 9 bases fitting TRBD1. V dropped 1 base and J dropped 6; count of bases not matched to a gene: 9. The CDR3 length is 16 residues. Germline assignment: CDR1 MGHRA and CDR2 YSYEKL. In nucleotides, the CDR3 is TGCGCCAGCAGCCAAGGCGTTCGGACAGGGGTAGATGGCTACACCTTC. It yields the protein CASSQGVRTGVDGYTF.

The chain combines TRBV7-9 with TRBJ2-1; 7 bases fit TRBD2. Germline trimming cut 5 bases from V and 12 bases from J; bases unmatched to any gene: 7. Germline V gene lookup returns CDR1 SEHNR and CDR2 FQNEAQ (reference sequence). This CDR3 region has 12 residues. The CDR3 bases are TGTGCCAGCAGCCCGACGACTAGCTGGCAGTTCTTC. Translation gives CASSPTTSWQFF.

V and J are TRBV15 and TRBJ2-4, with D possibly matching TRBD2 (6 bases). CDR1 LNHNV and CDR2 YYDKDF come from the germline V gene (reference sequence). CDR3 length: 22 residues. V lost 1 base to trimming and J lost 1 base, with 29 bases between them. The CDR3 spells CATSRVVGAETTLRGAKNIQYF. CDR3 in DNA: TGTGCCACCAGCAGAGTGGTTGGGGCGGAAACGACCCTCCGGGGGGCCAAAAACATTCAGTACTTC.

CDR3: CASSQSKGSSGNTIYF. CDR3 nucleotides: TGCGCCAGCAGCCAATCCAAGGGTTCCTCTGGAAACACCATATATTTT. The chain joins TRBV4-3 to TRBJ1-3; D is ambiguous. The V end lost 2 bases, the J end lost 0 bases, and 11 bases lay between the germline ends. This CDR3 spans 16 amino acids. Germline V lookup: CDR1 LGHNA, CDR2 YSLEER.

The CDR3 DNA is TGTGCCAGCAGCTTACTGGGCGGGAGCTCCTACAATGAGCAGTTCTTC. This translates into CASSLLGGSSYNEQFF. The V call is TRBV7-9, the J call TRBJ2-1, with 7 bases fitting TRBD2. The CDR3 sequence is 16 residues long. CDR1 is SEHNR and CDR2 is FQNEAQ in the germline V gene (reference sequence). V lost 2 bases and J lost 0; bases outside the gene matches: 4.

The gene calls are TRBV29-1 and TRBJ1-2; D may be TRBD1 (6 bases). Germline V CDR1 and CDR2: SQVTM, ANQGSEA. The V gene lost 6 bases and the J gene lost 3 bases, with 17 bases spanning the gap. The CDR3 consists of 14 residues. CDR3 sequence (DNA): TGCAGCGTGTCGACAAAGGGGGGTGACTATGGCTACACCTTC. As protein: CSVSTKGGDYGYTF.

This rearrangement joins TRBV7-3 to TRBJ2-1; 9 bases align to TRBD2. With 5 bases clipped from V and 3 bases from J, the junction kept 5 bases outside the gene matches. The germline CDR1 and CDR2 sequences are SGHTA and FQGTGA. This CDR3 is 15 amino acids long. The CDR3 spells CASSPGGRDYNEQFF. Written as DNA, the CDR3 is TGTGCCAGCAGCCCTGGCGGGAGGGACTACAATGAGCAGTTCTTC.

This clonotype came up once. The chain recombines TRBV5-4 with TRBJ2-7, with 7 nucleotides matching TRBD2. Germline CDR1 is SGHNT and CDR2 is YYREEE (reference sequence). V was pared by 4 bases and J by 4 bases, with 8 bases of the junction left unmatched. CDR3 length: 14 residues. CDR3 sequence reads: CASSRSGTYYEQYF. Here the CDR3 DNA reads TGTGCCAGCAGCCGCAGCGGGACTTATTACGAGCAGTACTTC.

The chain couples TRBV19 to TRBJ2-7; D is unclear. Germline V gene sequence: CDR1 LNHDA, CDR2 SQIVND (reference sequence). This CDR3 is 15 amino acids long. Deletions cut 2 bases from V and 1 base from J, with 12 bases between. CDR3 nucleotide sequence: TGTGCCAGTAGTATATGGGCAGGTGCTTCCTACGAGCAGTACTTC. Residues: CASSIWAGASYEQYF.

This clonotype appeared many times. The rearrangement uses TRBV27 and TRBJ2-2; weak D call: TRBD1 (5 bases). V dropped 1 base and J dropped 1 base, with 7 bases sitting between them. Per germline, CDR1 MNHEY and CDR2 SMNVEV (reference sequence). CDR3 length equals 15 residues. The CDR3: CASSLLQVNTGELFF. CDR3 bases: TGTGCCAGCAGTTTATTACAGGTGAACACCGGGGAGCTGTTTTTT.

This rearrangement joins TRBV7-6 to TRBJ2-7, with no clear D. The germline V and J ends were trimmed by 5 bases and 2 bases, with 7 bases remaining between them. This CDR3 spans 12 amino acids. From germline, CDR1 is SGHVS and CDR2 FNYEAQ. The CDR3 nucleotides are TGTGCCAGCAGCCTGGCCACCTACGAGCAGTACTTC. Translation: CASSLATYEQYF.

This clonotype came up a few times. This chain joins TRBV5-4 and TRBJ2-3; D tentatively reads TRBD1 or TRBD2 (5 bases each). Trimming left V 4 bases short and J 2 bases short, with 14 bases between. The CDR3 is made up of 15 amino acids. Germline lookup yields CDR1 SGHNT and CDR2 YYREEE (reference sequence). The CDR3 sequence: CASSPVGDYTDTQYF. The CDR3 bases are TGTGCCAGCAGCCCGGTGGGGGATTACACAGATACGCAGTATTTT. Together with reference TRBV5-4 and TRBJ2-3, the CDR3 gives the full variable domain: ETGVTQSPTHLIKTRGQQVTLRCSSQSGHNTVSWYQQALGQGPQFIFQYYREEENGRGNFPPRFSGLQFPNYSSELNVNALELDDSALYLCASSPVGDYTDTQYFGPGTRLTVL.

The V gene is TRBV27, the J gene TRBJ2-7; 8 bases map to TRBD2. Germline V lookup: CDR1 MNHEY, CDR2 SMNVEV (reference sequence). CDR3 length: 15 amino acids. V trimming: 3 bases; J trimming: 5 bases; junction bases outside the gene matches: 9. For the CDR3, the DNA is TGTGCCAGCAGTTTCATAGCGGGAAAAGCCGACGAGCAGTACTTC. Translation gives CASSFIAGKADEQYF.

The chain uses TRBV2 and TRBJ2-1; 10 nucleotides match TRBD1. J lost 6 bases, V lost 6 bases, and 20 bases had no gene match. The CDR3 has 19 amino acids. Germline-derived CDR1 and CDR2 are SNHLY and FYNNEI. The CDR3 DNA sequence: TGTGCCAGCAGAGGTGGTGGACAGGGGGTAGCGGGAAGCGGCAATGAGCAGTTCTTC. This gives the protein CASRGGGQGVAGSGNEQFF.